The 32 T cell receptor beta chains below all came from one sample that was sequenced in a study of T cell responses to AZD1222 COVID-19 vaccine. Generated by immunoSEQ multiplex PCR, the TCRdb table keeps only in-frame clones and is missing some. The data show about 190,000 clones, with approximately 91% seen just once and 0.99% held by the top ten. Sequenced material: peripheral blood, taken on day 0 of AZD1222 vaccination. The source is an adult in good health.

The chain couples TRBV5-1 to TRBJ2-3, with TRBD2 matching over 12 bases. J was trimmed by 4 bases and V by 4 bases; bases with no gene match: 10. CDR3 length: 17 amino acids. Germline assignment: CDR1 SGHRS and CDR2 YFSETQ. Here the CDR3 DNA reads TGCGCCAGCAGCCCCGGTGCTAGCGGGAGGGCATCAGATACGCAGTATTTT. Its protein product is CASSPGASGRASDTQYF.

The chain links TRBV7-9 to TRBJ2-2; perhaps TRBD2 as D (5 bases). The CDR3 loop spans 16 amino acids. The V gene's germline CDR1 is SEHNR and CDR2 FQNEAQ (reference sequence). The ends were cut back, 2 bases at V and 5 bases at J, with 15 bases in the middle. The CDR3: CASSLMGRTRTGELFF. For the CDR3, the DNA is TGTGCCAGCAGCTTAATGGGGAGAACTCGGACCGGGGAGCTGTTTTTT.

This chain uses TRBV9 with TRBJ1-4; tentatively, D is TRBD1 (6 bases). The CDR3 loop spans 14 amino acids. Per germline, CDR1 SGDLS and CDR2 YYNGEE. V was pared by 0 bases and J by 7 bases, with 10 bases between. The CDR3 DNA reads TGTGCCAGCAGCGTAGGGCAGGGGTCTGAAAAACTGTTTTTT. Protein sequence: CASSVGQGSEKLFF. Together with reference TRBV9 and TRBJ1-4, the CDR3 gives the full variable domain: DSGVTQTPKHLITATGQRVTLRCSPRSGDLSVYWYQQSLDQGLQFLIQYYNGEERAKGNILERFSAQQFPDLHSELNLSSLELGDSALYFCASSVGQGSEKLFFGSGTQLSVL.

The chain employs TRBV27 and TRBJ2-3; 7 bases agree with TRBD2. The V and J ends lost 4 bases and 2 bases, in that order; junction bases with no gene match: 12. Germline V gene sequence: CDR1 MNHEY, CDR2 SMNVEV (reference sequence). CDR3 length equals 17 residues. DNA of the CDR3: TGTGCCAGCAGTTCCAGGTCGGCGGGGGAATTCACAGATACGCAGTATTTT. Translation gives CASSSRSAGEFTDTQYF.

This chain uses TRBV5-6 with TRBJ1-3; D perhaps matches TRBD1 (6 bases). Trimming stripped 3 bases from V and 3 bases from J, with 13 bases between. CDR3 length equals 15 residues. CDR1 is SGHDT, CDR2 YYEEEE, per germline. The CDR3 DNA sequence: TGTGCCAGCAGCTCCCTAGGGGGAAGTGGAAACACCATATATTTT. It encodes CASSSLGGSGNTIYF.

The rearrangement uses TRBV2 and TRBJ2-7; 7 bases align to TRBD2. The germline CDR1 and CDR2 sequences are SNHLY and FYNNEI. J was trimmed by 4 bases and V by 3 bases; bases with no gene match: 9. The CDR3 has 15 residues. DNA of the CDR3: TGTGCCAGCAGTGATCCTCAGCGGGGATCTTACGAGCAGTACTTC. Amino acid sequence: CASSDPQRGSYEQYF.

The chain couples TRBV7-3 to TRBJ2-3; D is possibly TRBD1 (5 bases). Trimming left V 5 bases short and J 1 base short, with 7 bases between. From germline, CDR1 is SGHTA and CDR2 FQGTGA. This CDR3 contains 13 residues. The DNA of the CDR3 is TGTGCCAGCAGCGCACAGGGCACAGATACGCAGTATTTT. Translated, it gives CASSAQGTDTQYF.

The chain is built from TRBV7-2 and TRBJ2-7, with D perhaps TRBD2 (6 bases). This CDR3 has 17 amino acids. Per the germline V gene, CDR1 is SGHTA and CDR2 is FQGNSA. Trimming took 1 base from V and 0 from J, leaving 16 bases between them. The chain's CDR3 is CASSLGAPGLNSYEQYF. The DNA for the CDR3 is TGTGCCAGCAGCTTAGGGGCCCCGGGACTGAACTCCTACGAGCAGTACTTC.

This rearrangement joins TRBV2 to TRBJ1-6; TRBD1 aligns across 9 bases. Germline loops: CDR1 SNHLY, CDR2 FYNNEI. Trimming cost V 6 bases and J 6 bases; bases outside gene matches: 9. This CDR3 has 16 amino acids. The CDR3 sequence is CASRPGQGVLNSPLHF. The CDR3 bases are TGTGCCAGCAGGCCGGGACAGGGAGTACTTAATTCACCCCTCCACTTT.

CDR3: CASSLRQGPYGYTF. In DNA form, the CDR3 reads TGTGCCAGCAGCTTGCGGCAGGGGCCCTATGGCTACACCTTC. The rearrangement joins TRBV5-6 to TRBJ1-2, with D tentatively TRBD1 (6 bases). Germline V gives CDR1 SGHDT, CDR2 YYEEEE. Trimming removed 1 base from V and 4 bases from J, with 11 bases in between. The CDR3 loop spans 14 amino acids.

V usage is TRBV13 and J usage is TRBJ2-7; D not certain. Trimming removed 7 bases at V and 3 bases at J, with 13 bases between. This CDR3 spans 13 amino acids. The germline V gene has CDR1 PRHDT and CDR2 FYEKMQ (reference sequence). The CDR3 DNA sequence: TGTGCCAGCACCGAGCCGGGTCGCTACGAGCAGTACTTC. Its protein product is CASTEPGRYEQYF.

The chain has TRBV9 and TRBJ2-1; 9 bases agree with TRBD2. This CDR3 is built from 15 residues. The trim removed 3 bases at V and 3 bases at J, leaving 4 bases unmatched. Per the germline V gene, CDR1 is SGDLS and CDR2 is YYNGEE. The CDR3 DNA reads as TGTGCCAGCAGCGGTCTAGCGGGACACTACAATGAGCAGTTCTTC. Amino acids: CASSGLAGHYNEQFF. The whole variable domain, remainder taken from reference TRBV9 and TRBJ2-1, is DSGVTQTPKHLITATGQRVTLRCSPRSGDLSVYWYQQSLDQGLQFLIQYYNGEERAKGNILERFSAQQFPDLHSELNLSSLELGDSALYFCASSGLAGHYNEQFFGPGTRLTVL.

V gene TRBV19 combines with J gene TRBJ2-1; no firm D call. V gave up 7 bases and J gave up 0 bases, with 10 bases separating them. CDR1 and CDR2 (germline): LNHDA, SQIVND (reference sequence). This CDR3 spans 14 amino acids. In DNA, the CDR3 is TGTGCCAGTAATCTCGGTACCTCCTACAATGAGCAGTTCTTC. It codes for CASNLGTSYNEQFF.

V is TRBV4-2 and J is TRBJ2-1; 9 bases are shared with TRBD1. Germline CDR1 reads LGHNA; CDR2 reads YNFKEQ. The CDR3 has 15 residues. The trim removed 1 base at V and 8 bases at J, leaving 6 bases unmatched. The CDR3 here is CASSQGGTGFHEQFF. The CDR3 nucleotides are TGTGCCAGCAGCCAAGGCGGGACAGGGTTTCATGAGCAGTTCTTC.

This chain connects TRBV19 to TRBJ2-7, with 7 bases that match TRBD1. The CDR3 loop spans 14 amino acids. V lost 6 bases to trimming and J lost 6 bases; unmatched junction nucleotides: 11. Germline V gene sequence: CDR1 LNHDA, CDR2 SQIVND (reference sequence). CDR3 sequence reads: CASSRDRVTGEQYF. The CDR3, as DNA: TGTGCCAGTAGCAGAGACAGGGTAACGGGCGAGCAGTACTTC. The variable domain in full, completed from reference TRBV19 and TRBJ2-7, reads DGGITQSPKYLFRKEGQNVTLSCEQNLNHDAMYWYRQDPGQGLRLIYYSQIVNDFQKGDIAEGYSVSREKKESFPLTVTSAQKNPTAFYLCASSRDRVTGEQYFGPGTRLTVT.

The chain employs TRBV5-1 and TRBJ1-2; TRBD1 is a possible D gene (5 bases). This CDR3 has 14 amino acids. V lost 5 bases, J lost 0 bases, and 11 bases lay in between. The germline V gene has CDR1 SGHRS and CDR2 YFSETQ. CDR3 DNA sequence: TGCGCCAGCAGGACCGAGGGGTCTAACTATGGCTACACCTTC. This codes for CASRTEGSNYGYTF. Full variable domain (remainder filled in from reference TRBV5-1 and TRBJ1-2): KAGVTQTPRYLIKTRGQQVTLSCSPISGHRSVSWYQQTPGQGLQFLFEYFSETQRNKGNFPGRFSGRQFSNSRSEMNVSTLELGDSALYLCASRTEGSNYGYTFGSGTRLTVV.

On this clone: Since a much larger clone is just one base distant, this may be a read error. Other DNA sequences in this sample translate to the same CDR3. The chain has TRBV5-5 and TRBJ2-7; D unresolved. Trimming cost V 0 bases and J 1 base, with 5 bases left between them. The length of the CDR3 is 13 residues. Germline V gene data show CDR1 as SGHKS and CDR2 as YYEKEE (reference sequence). CDR3 nucleotide sequence: TGTGCCAGCAGCTTGGCCACATCCTACGAGCAGTACTTC. It specifies CASSLATSYEQYF.

This chain uses TRBV10-3 with TRBJ2-7, with D unresolved. The CDR3 is 14 amino acids. Trimming cost V 6 bases and J 3 bases, with 15 bases left between them. Germline CDR1 and CDR2: ENHRY and SYGVKD. The DNA for the CDR3 is TGTGCCATCAGATCAAGACCGAGTAACTACGAGCAGTACTTC. This translates into CAIRSRPSNYEQYF.

This rearrangement joins TRBV27 to TRBJ2-2, with D perhaps TRBD1 (6 bases). The CDR3 runs 16 residues. V lost 6 bases to trimming and J lost 4 bases, with 18 bases between them. Germline V gene lookup returns CDR1 MNHEY and CDR2 SMNVEV (reference sequence). The chain's CDR3 is CASSRTGQGATGELFF. The CDR3 DNA sequence: TGTGCCAGCAGCCGAACAGGGCAAGGGGCCACCGGGGAGCTGTTTTTT.

This clone has more than one count but fewer than ten. CDR3 in DNA: TGTGCCAGCAGTCCCCGACTAGCGGGGAGTGAGCAGTTCTTC. Residues: CASSPRLAGSEQFF. This sequence joins TRBV6-5 and TRBJ2-1, with 11 bases matching TRBD2. V dropped 5 bases and J dropped 9; count of bases not matched to a gene: 6. The germline CDR1 and CDR2 sequences are MNHEY and SVGAGI. This CDR3 has 14 residues.

This chain joins TRBV6-5 and TRBJ1-1, with D possibly TRBD1 on 5 matching bases. Germline values: CDR1 MNHEY, CDR2 SVGAGI. The CDR3 contains 14 residues. Trimming took 6 bases from V and 1 from J, leaving 12 bases between them. The CDR3 spells CASRGGFGNTEAFF. The DNA of the CDR3 is TGTGCCAGCAGGGGGGGGTTTGGGAACACTGAAGCTTTCTTT.

This clone was detected only once. The gene calls are TRBV14 and TRBJ2-5; TRBD2 matches 7 bases. The J segment lost 5 bases and the V segment lost 4 bases, leaving 7 bases of the junction unmatched. CDR1 and CDR2 from the germline V gene are SGHDN and FVKESK. The CDR3 is 14 residues long. Here the CDR3 reads CASSPGLGGETQYF. The CDR3 nucleotides are TGTGCCAGCAGCCCGGGACTGGGGGGGGAGACCCAGTACTTC. The complete variable domain, with remaining parts taken from reference TRBV14 and TRBJ2-5, reads EAGVTQFPSHSVIEKGQTVTLRCDPISGHDNLYWYRRVMGKEIKFLLHFVKESKQDESGMPNNRFLAERTGGTYSTLKVQPAELEDSGVYFCASSPGLGGETQYFGPGTRLLVL.

The J gene is TRBJ1-1, the V gene TRBV4-1; D call uncertain. The germline gives CDR1 MGHRA, CDR2 YSYEKL. CDR3 length: 15 amino acids. V was shortened by 0 bases and J by 0 bases, with 8 bases between the two germline ends. This chain's CDR3 is CASSQDKAVNTEAFF. The CDR3 coding sequence is TGCGCCAGCAGCCAAGATAAGGCGGTGAACACTGAAGCTTTCTTT.

Here the CDR3 DNA reads TGTGCCAGCAGCGTACGGGGACAGGGGGGATACAATGAGCAGTTCTTC. This encodes CASSVRGQGGYNEQFF. The chain carries TRBV9 and TRBJ2-1, with TRBD1 matching over 11 bases. Germline V CDR1 and CDR2: SGDLS, YYNGEE. Trimming at V came to 1 base and at J to 4 bases, leaving 4 bases not matched to a gene. This CDR3 is built from 16 residues.

The CDR3 here is CASSLRGEQGYTF. The DNA for the CDR3 is TGTGCCAGCAGCTTACGGGGAGAACAGGGCTACACCTTC. The rearrangement joins TRBV13 to TRBJ1-2, with D unclear. Germline V gives CDR1 PRHDT, CDR2 FYEKMQ (reference sequence). Trimming shortened V by 2 bases and J by 8 bases, and 12 bases separated the two germline ends. The CDR3 runs 13 residues.

The rearrangement links TRBV5-8 to TRBJ2-3; 11 bases line up with TRBD1. The CDR3 runs to 15 residues. Per germline, CDR1 SGHTS and CDR2 YDEGEE. V lost 4 bases to trimming and J lost 6 bases; unmatched junction nucleotides: 7. CDR3 protein: CASSVGQGAGDTQYF. In DNA form, the CDR3 reads TGTGCCAGCAGCGTCGGACAGGGGGCAGGGGATACGCAGTATTTT.

This chain links TRBV7-6 with TRBJ1-2; D not resolved. Germline loops: CDR1 SGHVS, CDR2 FNYEAQ. The CDR3 sequence is 17 residues long. Between the trimmed V and J ends, which lost 5 bases and 2 bases, there was a span of 21 bases. CDR3 in amino acids: CASSRQKRKTENYGYTF. The DNA of the CDR3 is TGTGCCAGCAGCCGCCAAAAACGAAAGACCGAGAACTATGGCTACACCTTC.

J is TRBJ2-6 and V is TRBV3-1 (or the pseudogene TRBV3-2), with unresolved D. Between the trimmed V and J ends, which lost 0 bases and 3 bases, there was a span of 15 bases. CDR3 length: 18 residues. From germline, CDR1 is LGHDT and CDR2 YNNKEL (reference sequence). The CDR3 DNA follows: TGTGCCAGCAGCCAAGATCTGTTGGGGTTTCGTGGGGCCAACGTCCTGACTTTC. This codes for CASSQDLLGFRGANVLTF.

V gene TRBV28 combines with J gene TRBJ1-1; the match to TRBD1 covers 7 bases. The germline V gene has CDR1 MDHEN and CDR2 SYDVKM. The CDR3 loop spans 16 amino acids. V was pared by 3 bases and J by 4 bases, with 11 bases of the junction left unmatched. The CDR3 sequence is CASSFFRTGWFTEAFF. The CDR3 DNA sequence: TGTGCCAGCAGTTTTTTCCGGACAGGCTGGTTCACTGAAGCTTTCTTT.

The chain combines TRBV11-1 with TRBJ2-7; 8 bases are shared with TRBD2. Germline V gene data show CDR1 as SGHAT and CDR2 as FQDESV (reference sequence). Losses at the gene ends were 6 bases for V and 3 bases for J; bases not matched to a gene: 4. The CDR3 contains 13 residues. CDR3 sequence (DNA): TGTGCCAGCAGGTCCGGGGGGGTCTACGAGCAGTACTTC. Protein sequence: CASRSGGVYEQYF.

This clone was counted a single time. The chain couples TRBV5-6 to TRBJ1-6; D unclear. V was shortened by 0 bases and J by 0 bases, with 1 base between the two germline ends. Per the germline V gene, CDR1 is SGHDT and CDR2 is YYEEEE. The CDR3 is 14 amino acids. The CDR3 is CASSLASYNSPLHF. The CDR3 nucleotides are TGTGCCAGCAGCTTGGCCTCCTATAATTCACCCCTCCACTTT. The full variable domain, rest sourced from reference TRBV5-6 and TRBJ1-6, is DAGVTQSPTHLIKTRGQQVTLRCSPKSGHDTVSWYQQALGQGPQFIFQYYEEEERQRGNFPDRFSGHQFPNYSSELNVNALLLGDSALYLCASSLASYNSPLHFGNGTRLTVT.

This clone was counted a single time. The chain couples TRBV19 to TRBJ1-2, with D possibly being TRBD1 (6 bases). The length of the CDR3 is 13 residues. CDR1 is LNHDA and CDR2 is SQIVND in the germline V gene (reference sequence). V shed 5 bases and J shed 1 base, with 8 bases lying between them. The CDR3 region has the DNA TGTGCCAGTAGTGAACAGGGTAACTATGGCTACACCTTC. This translates into CASSEQGNYGYTF.